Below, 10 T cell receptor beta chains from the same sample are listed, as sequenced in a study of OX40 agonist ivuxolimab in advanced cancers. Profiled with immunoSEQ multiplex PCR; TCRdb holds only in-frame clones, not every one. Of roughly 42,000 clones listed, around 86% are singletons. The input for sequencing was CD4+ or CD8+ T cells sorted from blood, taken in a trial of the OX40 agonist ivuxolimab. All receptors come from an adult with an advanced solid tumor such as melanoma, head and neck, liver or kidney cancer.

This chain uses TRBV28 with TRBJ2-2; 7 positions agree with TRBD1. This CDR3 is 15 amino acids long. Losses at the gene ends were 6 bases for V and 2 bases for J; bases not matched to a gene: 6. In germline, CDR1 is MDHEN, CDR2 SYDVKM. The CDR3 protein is CASSTGTANTGELFF. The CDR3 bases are TGTGCCAGCAGCACCGGGACAGCTAACACCGGGGAGCTGTTTTTT.

CDR3 coding DNA: TGTGCCAGCAGCGATTCTACAGATACGCAGTATTTT. It yields the protein CASSDSTDTQYF. V is TRBV5-6 and J is TRBJ2-3; no firm D call. Germline CDR1 SGHDT, CDR2 YYEEEE. The length of the CDR3 is 12 residues. Trimming cost V 4 bases and J 3 bases, with 6 bases left between them.

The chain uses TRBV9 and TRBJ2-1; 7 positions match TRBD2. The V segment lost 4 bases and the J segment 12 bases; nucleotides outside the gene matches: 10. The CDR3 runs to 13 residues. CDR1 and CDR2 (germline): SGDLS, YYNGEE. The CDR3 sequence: CASSNVGGAGQFF. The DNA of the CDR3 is TGTGCCAGCAGCAACGTGGGAGGGGCGGGGCAGTTCTTC.

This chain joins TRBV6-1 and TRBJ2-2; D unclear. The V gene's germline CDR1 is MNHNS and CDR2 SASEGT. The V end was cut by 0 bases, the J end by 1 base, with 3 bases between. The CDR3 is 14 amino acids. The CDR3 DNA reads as TGTGCCAGCAGTGAAGCTTTGAACACCGGGGAGCTGTTTTTT. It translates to CASSEALNTGELFF.

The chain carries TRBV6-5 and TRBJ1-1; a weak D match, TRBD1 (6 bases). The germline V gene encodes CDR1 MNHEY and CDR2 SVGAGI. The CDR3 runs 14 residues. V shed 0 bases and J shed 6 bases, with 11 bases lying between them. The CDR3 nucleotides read TGTGCCAGCAGTTACTCGACAGGCGGTGCTGAAGCTTTCTTT. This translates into CASSYSTGGAEAFF.

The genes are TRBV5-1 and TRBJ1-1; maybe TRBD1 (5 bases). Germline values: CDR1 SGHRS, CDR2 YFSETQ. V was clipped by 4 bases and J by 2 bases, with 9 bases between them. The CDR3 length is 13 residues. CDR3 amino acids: CASSSRVNTEAFF. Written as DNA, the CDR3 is TGCGCCAGCAGCAGCAGGGTCAACACTGAAGCTTTCTTT. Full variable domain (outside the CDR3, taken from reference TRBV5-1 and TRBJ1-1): KAGVTQTPRYLIKTRGQQVTLSCSPISGHRSVSWYQQTPGQGLQFLFEYFSETQRNKGNFPGRFSGRQFSNSRSEMNVSTLELGDSALYLCASSSRVNTEAFFGQGTRLTVV.

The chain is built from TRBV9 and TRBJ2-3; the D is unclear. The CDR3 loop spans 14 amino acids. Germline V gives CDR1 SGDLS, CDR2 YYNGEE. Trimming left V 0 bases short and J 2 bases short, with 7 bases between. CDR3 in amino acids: CASSVEGNTDTQYF. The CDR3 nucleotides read TGTGCCAGCAGCGTAGAAGGTAACACAGATACGCAGTATTTT.

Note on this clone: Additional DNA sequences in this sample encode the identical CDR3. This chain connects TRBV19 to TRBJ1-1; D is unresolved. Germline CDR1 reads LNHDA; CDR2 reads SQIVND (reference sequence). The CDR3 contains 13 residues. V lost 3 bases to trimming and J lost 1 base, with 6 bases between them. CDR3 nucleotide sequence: TGTGCCAGTAGTATCAGCGGGAACACTGAAGCTTTCTTT. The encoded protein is CASSISGNTEAFF.

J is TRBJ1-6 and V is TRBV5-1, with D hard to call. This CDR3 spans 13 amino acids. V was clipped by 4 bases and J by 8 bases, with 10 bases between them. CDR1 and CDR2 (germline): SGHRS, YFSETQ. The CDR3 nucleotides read TGCGCCAGCAGCCCCGATCCAGATTCACCCCTCCACTTT. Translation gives CASSPDPDSPLHF.

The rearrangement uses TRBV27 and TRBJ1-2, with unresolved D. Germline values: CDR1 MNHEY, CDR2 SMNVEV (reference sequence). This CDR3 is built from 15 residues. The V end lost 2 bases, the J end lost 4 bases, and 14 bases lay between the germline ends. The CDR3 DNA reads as TGTGCCAGCAGTTTAACCGCGGTAGACGTCTATGGCTACACCTTC. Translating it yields CASSLTAVDVYGYTF.